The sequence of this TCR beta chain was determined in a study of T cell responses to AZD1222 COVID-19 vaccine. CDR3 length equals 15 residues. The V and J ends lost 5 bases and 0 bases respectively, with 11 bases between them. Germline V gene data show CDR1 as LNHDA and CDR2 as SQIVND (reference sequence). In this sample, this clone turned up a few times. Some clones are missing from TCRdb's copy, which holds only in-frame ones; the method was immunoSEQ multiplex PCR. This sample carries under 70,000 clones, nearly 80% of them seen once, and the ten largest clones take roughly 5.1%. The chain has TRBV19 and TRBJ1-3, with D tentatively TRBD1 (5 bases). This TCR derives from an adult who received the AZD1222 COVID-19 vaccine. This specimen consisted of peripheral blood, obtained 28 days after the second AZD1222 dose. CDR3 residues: CASSWTLSSGNTIYF. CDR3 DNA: TGTGCCAGTAGTTGGACACTCAGCTCTGGAAACACCATATATTTT.